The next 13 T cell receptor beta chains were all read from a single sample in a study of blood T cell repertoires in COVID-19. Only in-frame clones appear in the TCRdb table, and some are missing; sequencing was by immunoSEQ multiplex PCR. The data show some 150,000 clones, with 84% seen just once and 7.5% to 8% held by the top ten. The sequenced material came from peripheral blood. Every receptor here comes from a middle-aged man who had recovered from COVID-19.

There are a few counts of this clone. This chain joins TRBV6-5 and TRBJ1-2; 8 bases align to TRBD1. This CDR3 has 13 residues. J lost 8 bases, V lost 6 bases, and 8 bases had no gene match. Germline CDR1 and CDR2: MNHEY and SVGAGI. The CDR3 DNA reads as TGTGCCAGCAGCTTAGGACAGGGAGGCGGCTACACCTTC. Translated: CASSLGQGGGYTF.

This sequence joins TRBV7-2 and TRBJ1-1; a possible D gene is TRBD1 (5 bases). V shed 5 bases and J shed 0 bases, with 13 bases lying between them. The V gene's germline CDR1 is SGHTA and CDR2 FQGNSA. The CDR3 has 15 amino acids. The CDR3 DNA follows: TGTGCCAGCAGCACAGTGGGGGGAATGAACACTGAAGCTTTCTTT. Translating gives CASSTVGGMNTEAFF.

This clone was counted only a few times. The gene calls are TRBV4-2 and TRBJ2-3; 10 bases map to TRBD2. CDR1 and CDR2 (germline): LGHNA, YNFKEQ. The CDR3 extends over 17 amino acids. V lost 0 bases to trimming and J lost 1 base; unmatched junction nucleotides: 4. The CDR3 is CASSQDPSGGGTDTQYF. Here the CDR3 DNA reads TGTGCCAGCAGCCAAGATCCCAGCGGGGGGGGCACAGATACGCAGTATTTT.

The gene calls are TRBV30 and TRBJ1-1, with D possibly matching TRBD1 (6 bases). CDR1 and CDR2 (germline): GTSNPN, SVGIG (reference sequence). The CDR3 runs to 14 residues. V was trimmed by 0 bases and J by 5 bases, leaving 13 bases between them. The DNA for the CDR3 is TGTGCCTGGAGTGTACAGCAGGGGACGACTGAAGCTTTCTTT. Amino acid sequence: CAWSVQQGTTEAFF.

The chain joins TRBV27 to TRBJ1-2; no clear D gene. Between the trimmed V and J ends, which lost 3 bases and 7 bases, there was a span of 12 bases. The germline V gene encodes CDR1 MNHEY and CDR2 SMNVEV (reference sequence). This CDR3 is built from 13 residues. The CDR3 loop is CASSLFGVGGYTF. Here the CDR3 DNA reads TGTGCCAGCAGTTTGTTCGGGGTGGGTGGCTACACCTTC.

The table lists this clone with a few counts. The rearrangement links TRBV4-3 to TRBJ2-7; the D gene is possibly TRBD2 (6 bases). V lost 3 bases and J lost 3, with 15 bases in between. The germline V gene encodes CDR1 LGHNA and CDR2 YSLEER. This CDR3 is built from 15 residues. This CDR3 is CASSQGEDRYYEQYF. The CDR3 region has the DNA TGCGCCAGCAGCCAGGGGGAGGACCGGTACTACGAGCAGTACTTC.

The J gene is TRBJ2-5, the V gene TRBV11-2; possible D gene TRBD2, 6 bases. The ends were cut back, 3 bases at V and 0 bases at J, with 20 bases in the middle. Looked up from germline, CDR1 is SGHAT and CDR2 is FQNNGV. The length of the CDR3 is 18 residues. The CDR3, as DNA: TGTGCCAGCAGCTTCCGCCGGGGGTCAAACCAGTACCAAGAGACCCAGTACTTC. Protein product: CASSFRRGSNQYQETQYF.

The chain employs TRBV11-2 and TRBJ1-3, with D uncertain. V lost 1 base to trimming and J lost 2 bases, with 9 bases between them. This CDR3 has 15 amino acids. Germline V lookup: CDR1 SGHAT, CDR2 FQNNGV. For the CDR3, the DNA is TGTGCCAGCAGCTTAGCGGGAACAGCTGGAAACACCATATATTTT. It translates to CASSLAGTAGNTIYF. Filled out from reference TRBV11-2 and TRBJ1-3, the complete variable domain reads EAGVAQSPRYKIIEKRQSVAFWCNPISGHATLYWYQQILGQGPKLLIQFQNNGVVDDSQLPKDRFSAERLKGVDSTLKIQPAKLEDSAVYLCASSLAGTAGNTIYFGEGSWLTVV.

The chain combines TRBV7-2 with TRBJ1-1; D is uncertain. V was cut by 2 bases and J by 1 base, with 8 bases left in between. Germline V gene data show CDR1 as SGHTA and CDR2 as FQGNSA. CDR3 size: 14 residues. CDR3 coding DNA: TGTGCCAGCAGCTTATCGGTTAGGAACACTGAAGCTTTCTTT. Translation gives CASSLSVRNTEAFF.

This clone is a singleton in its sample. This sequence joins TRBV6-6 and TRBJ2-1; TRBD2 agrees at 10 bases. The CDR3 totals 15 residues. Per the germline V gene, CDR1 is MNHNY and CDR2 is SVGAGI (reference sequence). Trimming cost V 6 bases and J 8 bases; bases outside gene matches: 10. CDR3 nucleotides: TGTGCCAGCAGCCACGGGACTAGCGTGATGGATGAGCAGTTCTTC. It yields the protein CASSHGTSVMDEQFF.

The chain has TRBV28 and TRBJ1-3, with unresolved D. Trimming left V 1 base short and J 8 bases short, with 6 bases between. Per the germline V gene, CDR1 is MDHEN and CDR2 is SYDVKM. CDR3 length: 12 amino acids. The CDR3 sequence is CASSLYRDTIYF. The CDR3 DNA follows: TGTGCCAGCAGTTTATACAGAGACACCATATATTTT.

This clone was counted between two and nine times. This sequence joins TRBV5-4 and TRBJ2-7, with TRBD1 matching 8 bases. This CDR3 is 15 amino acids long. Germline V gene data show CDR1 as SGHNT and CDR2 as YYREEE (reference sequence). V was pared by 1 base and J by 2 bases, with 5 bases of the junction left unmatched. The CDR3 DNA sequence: TGTGCCAGCAGCTTGAGGACAGGGACAACCTACGAGCAGTACTTC. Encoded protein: CASSLRTGTTYEQYF.

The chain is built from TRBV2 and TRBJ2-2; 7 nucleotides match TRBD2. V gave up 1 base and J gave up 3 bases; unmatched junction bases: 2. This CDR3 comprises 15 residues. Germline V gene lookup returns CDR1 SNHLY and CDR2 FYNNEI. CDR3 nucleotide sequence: TGTGCCAGCAGTGAAGGCGGGGGAGACACCGGGGAGCTGTTTTTT. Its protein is CASSEGGGDTGELFF.